This T cell receptor (beta chain) emerged from a study of shared clonotypes between healthy human individuals (dated by TCRdb to 2018 to 2020). For context, the study as a whole: The cohort comprised a couple of women and a few men aged 18 to 49 years. Blood TCR repertoires of about five healthy adults were deeply sequenced to estimate repertoire size and the extent of clonotype sharing between individuals. Leukapheresis yielded between about 0.94 and 8.9 billion PBMCs per donor. To increase sequencing depth and limit assay-specific biases, different laboratories used diverse techniques to prepare libraries and sequence TCR repertoires. For each donor, CD4 naive and CD4 memory were each run on three plates, CD8 naive on two plates, and CD8 memory on one plate. Overall study outcomes, separate from this receptor: Compared with non-shared clonotypes, clonotypes shared by all four sorted-subset donors had higher generation probabilities. Naive subsets generally had larger estimated clonotype richness than memory subsets did. Because the study included a small number of donors, the genetic and exposure-history diversity represented was limited. When several donors were compared, the shared fraction of clonotypes was about 5% for naive CD4, around 3.6% for naive CD8, 2% to 2.5% for memory CD4, and 0.35% to 0.4% for memory CD8. Incomplete sequencing was indicated by rarefaction of sorted-subset datasets, despite the large sequencing depth. Pairwise subsampling led to the expectation that sequencing depth would affect the degree of clonotype sharing among donors. Sampling was limited to blood, and TCR repertoires in tissue likely differ from TCR repertoires in blood.

The donors were healthy, HIV-negative adults with no recently reported acute infections or vaccinations. Every donor was a Caucasian adult living in Nashville, Tennessee, USA. CD4+ T cells were enriched by magnetic negative selection; naive cells were then positively selected on CD45RA, and the negative fraction formed the memory subset. Blood was collected by leukapheresis, and PBMCs were isolated by Ficoll-Histopaque density gradient centrifugation and then cryopreserved in liquid nitrogen vapor phase. Purity and quantity of every magnetically sorted T cell population were checked by analytical flow cytometry. From each sorted fraction, genomic DNA was isolated and quantified by UV absorbance on a Nanodrop 2000c. Using the deep immunoSEQ assay, TCR CDR3 regions were amplified from genomic DNA by multiplex PCR. Extracted genomic DNA from each cell subset was distributed evenly across all wells of several immunoSEQ 96-well plates, and each plate was treated as a replicate. For sorted subsets, each replicate PCR was loaded with 150 to 250 ng genomic DNA, equivalent to 30,000 or so T cell genomes. The purified libraries were quantified using a Qubit 3.0 fluorometer, sized with a Bioanalyzer 2100, and then quantified again using the KAPA Library Quantification kit. A separate single-read 150-cycle Illumina NextSeq 550 flow cell was used to sequence each immunoSEQ 96-well plate. The published analysis was carried out like this. Because only junctional sequences without quality scores were contained in the immunoSEQ output, filtering matching that applied to full-length reads could not be performed. Sequences were annotated with PyIR, a Python wrapper for IgBLAST v1.9, using IMGT germline references to assign V/J genes and CDR3. Any read was removed if the V/J assignment was weak (E-value above 1e-6), the CDR3 was missing, or the read contained stop codons, out-of-frame junctions, or ambiguous translated residues. V3J clonotypes were defined as sequences sharing the same inferred V gene, J gene, and CDR3 amino acid sequence. To compute the percentage overlap between repertoires, the number of shared unique clonotypes was divided by the size of the smaller repertoire. Repertoire richness was assessed with RTK rarefaction, the Chao1 estimator, and Recon v2.1 estimates of unobserved clonotypes. For all TCRbeta clonotypes obtained by the gDNA method from a few donors, generation probabilities were computed with OLGA. The table comes from immuneACCESS by way of TCRdb, which keeps in-frame sequences with V and J called. Part of the clones is missing from these tables; in studies checked, under half for an unresolved V gene and the rest for unknown reasons. Clonal size and the V and J genes are those of that table, whereas D and trimming came from the DNA. The sample table holds 950,000 to 1,100,000 clones, of which roughly 75% were seen once. Around 1.5% of the sample lies in the top ten.

In the case of this clone: No antigen is known for it. No per-base quality is available; no much larger clone lies one base away.

The receptor was isolated from a young man in good health. Specimen: memory CD4+ T cells sorted from blood. According to the study, the label for this sample's cell subset or site signals: CD45RA-negative fraction.

The CDR3 has the sequence CASRRQGERHNEQFF. The nucleotides read TGTGCCAGCAGGCGCCAAGGAGAGAGACACAATGAGCAGTTCTTC. The chain couples TRBV7-9 to TRBJ2-1, with the identity of the D gene unclear. V is pared back by 6 bases and J by 5 bases, with 17 bases lying between the germline termini. The germline V gene (reference sequence) sets CDR1 to SEHNR and CDR2 to FQNEAQ. Inclusive of the bounding cysteine and phenylalanine, the CDR3 is 15 residues long. Here the CDR3 DNA is all that survives: 45 bases in frame from base 1.